This TCR beta chain derives from a study of cytomegalovirus exposure and HLA in healthy donors. V was pared by 7 bases and J by 2 bases, with 21 bases between. CDR3 length: 17 amino acids. CDR1 and CDR2 from the germline V gene are SNHLY and FYNNEI. The PCR employed 60 Vbeta primers together with 13 Jbeta primers. Method: immunoSEQ multiplex PCR; TCRdb's copy keeps in-frame clones and lacks some. This sample has 200,000 to 250,000 clones; about 75% occur once, and the top ten carry around 1.8%. Sequencing was performed on PBMCs. The chain couples TRBV2 to TRBJ1-3; perhaps TRBD1 as D (5 bases). The TCR originated in a man aged 18 to 29 in good health and CMV-seronegative. CDR3 sequence (DNA): TGTGCCAGCAACATGGGCAGCGGGGGGTCCCCTGGAAACACCATATATTTT. It translates to CASNMGSGGSPGNTIYF.